The rows below give T cell receptor beta chains drawn from one sample of a study of beta chain features in type 1 diabetes. Generated by immunoSEQ multiplex PCR, the TCRdb table keeps only in-frame clones and is missing some. The top ten clones hold about 0.59% of a sample with roughly 170,000 clones, 13% of them seen once. Sequencing used central memory CD4+ T cells from blood. The receptor set was obtained from a woman in her late teens or twenties in good health. Each CDR3 is given without its conserved first and last residue. D genes are given only for firm matches.

J	D	V	CDR3
TRBJ1-2	-	TRBV30	AWSVSSGSRYGYT
TRBJ2-7	TRBD2	TRBV5-1	ASSLAGLAGGQEQY
TRBJ2-1	TRBD2	TRBV5-8	ASSSGLAVNEQF
TRBJ1-1	TRBD1	TRBV7-6	ASSTRDRGYTEAF
TRBJ2-7	-	TRBV2	ASTQGGWEQY
TRBJ1-1	-	TRBV2	ASKRESGMNTEAF
TRBJ2-3	-	TRBV7-2	ASSLEGRGSIDTQY
TRBJ2-1	TRBD2	TRBV7-9	ASSSGGRYTDEQF
TRBJ2-1	TRBD1	TRBV30	AWSLSTGEQF
TRBJ1-1	-	TRBV18	ASSPRFEAF
TRBJ2-1	TRBD1	TRBV27	ASSLRDRGNEQF
TRBJ1-1	-	TRBV4-1	ASSQELFRVTEAF
TRBJ2-1	TRBD2	TRBV5-1	ASSLAKDSGSYNEQF
TRBJ1-1	-	TRBV7-3	ASSLLRVGSTEAF
TRBJ2-1	-	TRBV7-2	ASSAGAGRNNEQF
TRBJ2-6	TRBD2	TRBV18	ASSPVMAGESGANVLT
TRBJ1-4	TRBD1	TRBV4-3	ASSRAGTGGFSTNEKLF
TRBJ2-5	-	TRBV30	AWSLRGETQY
TRBJ2-2	-	TRBV18	ASSPRAGANTGELF
TRBJ2-3	-	TRBV29-1	SVEPWTSSTDTQY
TRBJ2-7	TRBD1	TRBV7-9	ASGTGTEQY
TRBJ2-7	TRBD2	TRBV7-2	ASRNGRGAGEQY
TRBJ1-1	-	TRBV6-5	ASRTVGWRDTEAF
TRBJ2-4	TRBD1	TRBV5-1	ASSLAGYETGGLNIQY
TRBJ2-3	-	TRBV19	ASRDRKSTDTQY
TRBJ1-1	TRBD1	TRBV18	ASSPGQGGRTEAF
TRBJ2-3	TRBD2	TRBV2	ASSGTSGRLDTQY
TRBJ2-1	-	TRBV2	ASSEMTGNEQF
TRBJ2-3	TRBD2	TRBV30	AWGKRDTDTQY
TRBJ2-4	TRBD1	TRBV18	ASSPGQGANIQY
TRBJ2-7	-	TRBV28	ASRGGRRTTYEQY
TRBJ2-7	TRBD2	TRBV10-3	AISGGLAGGIHEQY
TRBJ2-5	TRBD2	TRBV15	ATSRLAGWYQETQY
TRBJ1-2	TRBD1	TRBV7-8	ASSPRDRAFGYGYT
TRBJ2-7	-	TRBV2	ASSDNDSFYEQY
TRBJ1-2	-	TRBV7-9	ASSLGRVGDYGYT
TRBJ2-2	TRBD2	TRBV19	ASSRTSSNTGELF